This TCR beta chain is from a study of T cells after yellow fever vaccination. Looking at the study overall: Preparation of the low-cell-number fractions used SMART-Seq v4 Ultra Low Input. Study conclusions and caveats: Reappearing after the booster were most of the clones from primary vaccination (roughly 95% CD4, about 88% CD8). Peaking on day 5 versus 15, the secondary response was faster but weaker.

They built TCR cDNA with 5'RACE template switching, a step that put in a universal primer site and UMIs. TCRdb passed the 5' RACE reads through MiXCR, listing each CDR3 protein once. The sample holds 100,000 to 150,000 distinct CDR3 sequences; 7.5% to 10% are singletons and the top ten take 30% to 40%. CDR3 length: 15 amino acids. The germline V gene encodes CDR1 SNHLY and CDR2 FYNNEI. Unmatched junction bases numbered 10, after V lost 7 bases and J lost 4 bases. With respect to this clonotype: As yet, its antigen is unknown.

This receptor was identified in a man aged 18 to 35 who received the YFV17D yellow fever vaccine. The sample in question was CD8+ T cells sorted from PBMCs, obtained on the day of the yellow fever booster vaccination. V usage is TRBV2 and J usage is TRBJ2-3; 8 nucleotides agree with TRBD2. CDR3 nucleotides: TGTGCCAGCACCGGACTAGCTGGGTCCCCAGATACGCAGTATTTT. Encoded protein: CASTGLAGSPDTQYF. The full variable domain, completed using reference TRBV2 and TRBJ2-3, is EPEVTQTPSHQVTQMGQEVILRCVPISNHLYFYWYRQILGQKVEFLVSFYNNEISEKSEIFDDQFSVERPDGSNFTLKIRSTKLEDSAMYFCASTGLAGSPDTQYFGPGTRLTVL.